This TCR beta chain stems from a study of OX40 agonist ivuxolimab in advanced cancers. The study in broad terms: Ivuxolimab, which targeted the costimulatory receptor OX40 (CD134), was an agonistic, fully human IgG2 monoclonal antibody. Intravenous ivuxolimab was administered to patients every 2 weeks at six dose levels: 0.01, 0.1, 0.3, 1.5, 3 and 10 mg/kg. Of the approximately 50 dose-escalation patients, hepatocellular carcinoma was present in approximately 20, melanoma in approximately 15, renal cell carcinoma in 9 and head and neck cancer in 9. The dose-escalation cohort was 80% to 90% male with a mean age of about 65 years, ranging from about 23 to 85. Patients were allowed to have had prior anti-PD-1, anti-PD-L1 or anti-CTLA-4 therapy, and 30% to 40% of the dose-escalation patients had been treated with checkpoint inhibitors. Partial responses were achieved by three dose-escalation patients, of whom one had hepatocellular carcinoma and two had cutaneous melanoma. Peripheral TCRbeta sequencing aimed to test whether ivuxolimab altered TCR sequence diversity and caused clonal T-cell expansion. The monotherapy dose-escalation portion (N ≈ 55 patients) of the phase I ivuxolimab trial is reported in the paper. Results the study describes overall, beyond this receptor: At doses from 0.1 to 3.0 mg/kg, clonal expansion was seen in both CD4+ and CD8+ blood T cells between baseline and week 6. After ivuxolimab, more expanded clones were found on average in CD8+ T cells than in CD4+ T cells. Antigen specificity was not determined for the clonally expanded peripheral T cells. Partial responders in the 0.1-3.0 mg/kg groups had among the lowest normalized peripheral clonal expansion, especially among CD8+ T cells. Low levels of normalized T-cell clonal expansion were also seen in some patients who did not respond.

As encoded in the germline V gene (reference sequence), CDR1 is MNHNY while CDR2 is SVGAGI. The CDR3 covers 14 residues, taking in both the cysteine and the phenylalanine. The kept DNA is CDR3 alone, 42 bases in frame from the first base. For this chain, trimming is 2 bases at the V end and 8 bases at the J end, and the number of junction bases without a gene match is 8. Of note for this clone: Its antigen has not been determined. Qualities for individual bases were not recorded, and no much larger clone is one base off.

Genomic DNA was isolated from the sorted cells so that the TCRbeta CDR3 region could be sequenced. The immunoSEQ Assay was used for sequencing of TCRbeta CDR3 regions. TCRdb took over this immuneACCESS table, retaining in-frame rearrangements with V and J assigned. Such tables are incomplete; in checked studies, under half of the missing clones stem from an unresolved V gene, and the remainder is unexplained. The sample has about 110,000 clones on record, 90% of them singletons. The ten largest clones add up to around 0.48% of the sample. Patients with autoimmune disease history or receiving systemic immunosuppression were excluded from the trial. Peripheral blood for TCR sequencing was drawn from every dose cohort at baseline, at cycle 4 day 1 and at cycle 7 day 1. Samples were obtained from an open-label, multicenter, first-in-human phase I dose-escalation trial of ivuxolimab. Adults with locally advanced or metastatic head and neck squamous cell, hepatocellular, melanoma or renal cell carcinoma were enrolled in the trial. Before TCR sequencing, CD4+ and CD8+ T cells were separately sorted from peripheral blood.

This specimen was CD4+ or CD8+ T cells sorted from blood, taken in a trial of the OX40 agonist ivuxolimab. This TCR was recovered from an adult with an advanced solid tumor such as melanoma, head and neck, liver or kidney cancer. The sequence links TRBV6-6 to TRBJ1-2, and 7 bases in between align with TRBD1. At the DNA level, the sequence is TGTGCCAGCAGTTACCGGGACAGTAATAACGGCTACACCTTC. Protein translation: CASSYRDSNNGYTF.